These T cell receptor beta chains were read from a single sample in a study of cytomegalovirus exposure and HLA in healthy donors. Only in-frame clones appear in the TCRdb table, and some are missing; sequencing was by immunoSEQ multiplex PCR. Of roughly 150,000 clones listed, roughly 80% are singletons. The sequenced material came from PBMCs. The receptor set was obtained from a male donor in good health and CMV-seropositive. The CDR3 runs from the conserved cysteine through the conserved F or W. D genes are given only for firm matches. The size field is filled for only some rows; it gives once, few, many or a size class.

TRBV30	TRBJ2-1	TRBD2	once	CAWTNIRGGEQFF	TGTGCCTGGACCAATATTCGGGGGGGTGAGCAGTTCTTC
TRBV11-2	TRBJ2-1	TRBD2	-	CASSLVSSGSWHNEQFF	TGTGCCAGCAGCTTAGTTTCGAGCGGGAGCTGGCACAATGAGCAGTTCTTC
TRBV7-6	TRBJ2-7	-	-	CASSSEQGWGSEQYF	TGTGCCAGCAGCTCCGAGCAGGGGTGGGGATCCGAGCAGTACTTC
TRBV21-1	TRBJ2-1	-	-	CASSAYAGGSYNEQFF	TGTGCCAGCAGCGCCTATGCGGGGGGCTCCTACAATGAGCAGTTCTTC
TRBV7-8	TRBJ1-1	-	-	CASSLGRSLWTEAFF	TGTGCCAGCAGCTTAGGTCGAAGCCTGTGGACTGAAGCTTTCTTT
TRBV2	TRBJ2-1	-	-	CASSGTLLWEFF	TGTGCCAGCAGCGGGACTCTCCTGTGGGAGTTCTTC
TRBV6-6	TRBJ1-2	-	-	CASSHQSGGYTF	TGTGCCAGCAGTCACCAATCGGGGGGCTACACCTTC
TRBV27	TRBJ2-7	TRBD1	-	CASRIGTGGSYEQYF	TGTGCCAGCAGGATAGGGACAGGGGGCTCCTACGAGCAGTACTTC
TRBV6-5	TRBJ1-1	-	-	CASSYGGGTLNTEAFF	TGTGCCAGCAGTTACGGGGGGGGAACCTTGAACACTGAAGCTTTCTTT
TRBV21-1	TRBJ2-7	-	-	CASSDTQTGGNYEQYF	TGTGCCAGCAGCGACACGCAGACAGGGGGAAACTACGAGCAGTACTTC
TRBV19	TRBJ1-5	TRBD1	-	CASSSRDRNQPQHF	TGTGCCAGTAGTTCCCGGGACAGAAATCAGCCCCAGCATTTT
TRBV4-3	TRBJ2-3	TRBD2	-	CASSQAFTGGQDTQYF	TGCGCCAGCAGCCAAGCTTTTACGGGGGGGCAAGATACGCAGTATTTT
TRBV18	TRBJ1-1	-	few	CASSVDRYGTEAFF	TGTGCCAGCTCAGTAGACAGGTACGGCACTGAAGCTTTCTTT
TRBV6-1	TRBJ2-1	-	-	CASSETRTREQFF	TGTGCCAGCAGTGAGACTAGGACCCGTGAGCAGTTCTTC